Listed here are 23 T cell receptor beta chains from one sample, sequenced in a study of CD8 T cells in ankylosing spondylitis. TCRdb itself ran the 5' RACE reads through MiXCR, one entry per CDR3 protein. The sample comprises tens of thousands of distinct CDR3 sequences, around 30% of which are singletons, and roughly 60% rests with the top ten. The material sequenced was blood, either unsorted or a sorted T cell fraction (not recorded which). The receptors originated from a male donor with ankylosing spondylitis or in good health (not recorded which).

CDR3 region: CAISNQQTGPNTGELFF. The CDR3 nucleotides are TGTGCCATCAGTAACCAGCAAACAGGTCCGAACACCGGGGAGCTGTTTTTT. The rearrangement joins TRBV10-3 to TRBJ2-2; the D gene is possibly TRBD1 (5 bases). Germline CDR1 ENHRY, CDR2 SYGVKD. The CDR3 sequence is 17 residues long. V shed 5 bases and J shed 0 bases, with 16 bases lying between them.

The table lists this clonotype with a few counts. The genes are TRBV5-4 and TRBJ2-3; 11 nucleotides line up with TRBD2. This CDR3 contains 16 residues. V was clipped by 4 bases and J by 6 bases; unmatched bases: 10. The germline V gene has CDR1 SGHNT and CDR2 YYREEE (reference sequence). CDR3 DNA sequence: TGTGCCAGCAGCGCCGGGACTAGCGGTGTGGTGGATACGCAGTATTTT. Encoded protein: CASSAGTSGVVDTQYF.

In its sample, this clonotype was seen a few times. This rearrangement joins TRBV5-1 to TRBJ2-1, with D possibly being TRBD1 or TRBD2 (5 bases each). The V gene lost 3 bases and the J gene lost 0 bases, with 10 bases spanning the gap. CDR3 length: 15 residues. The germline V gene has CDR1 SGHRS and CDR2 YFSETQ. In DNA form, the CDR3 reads TGCGCCAGCAGCTGGGACGGAAGCTCCTACAATGAGCAGTTCTTC. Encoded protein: CASSWDGSSYNEQFF.

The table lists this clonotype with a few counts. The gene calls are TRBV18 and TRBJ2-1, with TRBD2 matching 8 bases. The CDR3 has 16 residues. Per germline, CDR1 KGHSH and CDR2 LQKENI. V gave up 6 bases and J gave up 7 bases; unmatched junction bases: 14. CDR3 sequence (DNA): TGTGCCAGCTCGCGAACCGGGACTAGTCGTTTGAATGAGCAGTTCTTC. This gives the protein CASSRTGTSRLNEQFF.

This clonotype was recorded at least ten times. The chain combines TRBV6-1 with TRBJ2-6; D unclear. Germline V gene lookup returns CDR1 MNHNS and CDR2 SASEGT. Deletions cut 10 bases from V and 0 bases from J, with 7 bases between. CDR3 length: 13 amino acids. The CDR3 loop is CATYNSGANVLTF. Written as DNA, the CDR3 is TGTGCCACCTACAACTCTGGGGCCAACGTCCTGACTTTC.

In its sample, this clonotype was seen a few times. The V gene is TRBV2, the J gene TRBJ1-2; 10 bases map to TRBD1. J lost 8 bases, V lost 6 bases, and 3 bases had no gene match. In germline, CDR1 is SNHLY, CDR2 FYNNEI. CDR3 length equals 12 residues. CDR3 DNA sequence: TGTGCCAGCAGAGGGACAGGGGACGGCTACACCTTC. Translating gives CASRGTGDGYTF.

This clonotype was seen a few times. The DNA for the CDR3 is TGTGCCAGCAGCTTCTCAGGGGGCGCCGATTCTGGAAACACCATATATTTT. Amino acids: CASSFSGGADSGNTIYF. The rearrangement joins TRBV7-9 to TRBJ1-3; TRBD1 matches 8 bases. After removal of 3 bases from V and 1 base from J, the junction contained 8 bases not matched to a gene. The germline V gene encodes CDR1 SEHNR and CDR2 FQNEAQ (reference sequence). This CDR3 region has 17 residues. Full variable domain (outside the CDR3, taken from reference TRBV7-9 and TRBJ1-3): DTGVSQNPRHKITKRGQNVTFRCDPISEHNRLYWYRQTLGQGPEFLTYFQNEAQLEKSRLLSDRFSAERPKGSFSTLEIQRTEQGDSAMYLCASSFSGGADSGNTIYFGEGSWLTVV.

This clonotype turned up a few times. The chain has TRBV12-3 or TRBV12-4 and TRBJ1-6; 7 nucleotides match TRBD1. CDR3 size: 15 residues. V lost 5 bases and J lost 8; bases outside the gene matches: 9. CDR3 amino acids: CASSIDRALDSPLHF. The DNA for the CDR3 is TGTGCCAGCAGTATCGACAGGGCCTTGGATTCACCCCTCCACTTT.

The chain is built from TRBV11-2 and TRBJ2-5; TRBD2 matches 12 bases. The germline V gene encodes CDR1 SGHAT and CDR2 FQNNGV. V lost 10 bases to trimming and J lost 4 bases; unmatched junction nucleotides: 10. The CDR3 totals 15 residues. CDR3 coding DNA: TGTGCCACCGTCCGGACTAGCGGGACTCGAGAGACCCAGTACTTC. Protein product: CATVRTSGTRETQYF.

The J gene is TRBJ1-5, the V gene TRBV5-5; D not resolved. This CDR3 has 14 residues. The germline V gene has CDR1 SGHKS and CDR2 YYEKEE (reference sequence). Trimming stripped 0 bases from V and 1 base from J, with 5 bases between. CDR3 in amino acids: CASSLGWSNQPQHF. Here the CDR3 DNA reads TGTGCCAGCAGCTTGGGATGGAGCAATCAGCCCCAGCATTTT.

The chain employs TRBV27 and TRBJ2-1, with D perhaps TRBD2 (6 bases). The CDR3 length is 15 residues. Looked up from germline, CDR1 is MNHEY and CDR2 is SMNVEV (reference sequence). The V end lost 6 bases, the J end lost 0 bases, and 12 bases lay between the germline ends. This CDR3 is CASSRDFSSYNEQFF. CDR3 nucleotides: TGTGCCAGCAGCCGGGACTTCAGCTCCTACAATGAGCAGTTCTTC.

The CDR3 coding sequence is TGTGCCAGCAGCACCGGGGGGGCCCCATTCACAGATACGCAGTATTTT. Translated: CASSTGGAPFTDTQYF. This sequence joins TRBV7-9 and TRBJ2-3; 8 positions agree with TRBD2. From germline, CDR1 is SEHNR and CDR2 FQNEAQ (reference sequence). The CDR3 totals 16 residues. The V segment lost 5 bases and the J segment 2 bases; nucleotides outside the gene matches: 9.

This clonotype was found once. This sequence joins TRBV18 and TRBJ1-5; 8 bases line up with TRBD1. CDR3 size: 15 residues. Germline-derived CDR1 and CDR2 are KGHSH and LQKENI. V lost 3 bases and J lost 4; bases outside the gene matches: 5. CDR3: CASSPPGQENQPQHF. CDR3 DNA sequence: TGTGCCAGCTCACCTCCGGGACAGGAAAATCAGCCCCAGCATTTT.

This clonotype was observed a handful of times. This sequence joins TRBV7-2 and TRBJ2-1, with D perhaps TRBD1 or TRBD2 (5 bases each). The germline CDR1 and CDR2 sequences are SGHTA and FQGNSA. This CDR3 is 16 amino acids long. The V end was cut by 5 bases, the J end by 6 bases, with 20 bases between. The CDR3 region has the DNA TGTGCCAGCAGCCTAGTTGGGGGATGGGGCGGCAATGAGCAGTTCTTC. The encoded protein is CASSLVGGWGGNEQFF.

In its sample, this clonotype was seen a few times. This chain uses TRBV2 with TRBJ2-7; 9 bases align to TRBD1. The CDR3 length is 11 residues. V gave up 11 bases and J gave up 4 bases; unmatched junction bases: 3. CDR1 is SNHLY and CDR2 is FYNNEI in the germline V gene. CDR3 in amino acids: CAGGTGYEQYV. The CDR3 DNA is TGTGCCGGCGGGACAGGGTACGAGCAGTACGTC.

CDR3 nucleotides: TGCGCCAGCAGCATAAAACCGGGACAGGGGCCTGAAAAACTGTTTTTT. Translation gives CASSIKPGQGPEKLFF. This chain connects TRBV5-1 to TRBJ1-4; 10 bases line up with TRBD1. Germline V CDR1 and CDR2: SGHRS, YFSETQ. The CDR3 sequence is 16 residues long. J was trimmed by 7 bases and V by 4 bases; bases with no gene match: 10.

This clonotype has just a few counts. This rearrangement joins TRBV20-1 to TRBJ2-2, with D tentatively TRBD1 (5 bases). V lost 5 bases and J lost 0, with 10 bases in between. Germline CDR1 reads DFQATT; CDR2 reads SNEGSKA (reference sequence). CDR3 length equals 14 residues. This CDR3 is CSALDKSNTGELFF. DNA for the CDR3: TGCAGTGCTTTGGACAAGTCGAACACCGGGGAGCTGTTTTTT.

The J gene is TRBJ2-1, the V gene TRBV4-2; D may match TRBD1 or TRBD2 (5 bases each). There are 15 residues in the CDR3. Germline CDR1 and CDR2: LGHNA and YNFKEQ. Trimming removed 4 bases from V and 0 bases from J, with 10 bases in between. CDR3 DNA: TGTGCCAGCAGCCTCCGGGACCACTCCTACAATGAGCAGTTCTTC. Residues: CASSLRDHSYNEQFF.

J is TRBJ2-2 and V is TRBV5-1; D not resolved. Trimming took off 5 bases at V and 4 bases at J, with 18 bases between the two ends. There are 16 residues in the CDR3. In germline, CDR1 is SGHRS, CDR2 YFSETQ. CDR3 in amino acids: CASRRALEHLTGELFF. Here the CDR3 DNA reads TGCGCCAGCAGACGTGCCCTCGAACACCTCACCGGGGAGCTGTTTTTT. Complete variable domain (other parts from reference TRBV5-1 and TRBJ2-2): KAGVTQTPRYLIKTRGQQVTLSCSPISGHRSVSWYQQTPGQGLQFLFEYFSETQRNKGNFPGRFSGRQFSNSRSEMNVSTLELGDSALYLCASRRALEHLTGELFFGEGSRLTVL.

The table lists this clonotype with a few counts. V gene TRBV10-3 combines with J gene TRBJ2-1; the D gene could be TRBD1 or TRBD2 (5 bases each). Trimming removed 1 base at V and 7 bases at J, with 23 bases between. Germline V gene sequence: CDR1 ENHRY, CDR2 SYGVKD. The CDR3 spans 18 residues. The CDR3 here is CAISEFNQGRLLGNEQFF. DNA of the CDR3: TGTGCCATCAGTGAGTTCAACCAGGGCAGACTACTTGGGAATGAGCAGTTCTTC.

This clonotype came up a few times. Here the CDR3 DNA reads TGTGCCAGCAGCTTAGGAGCTGACCCAGATACGCAGTATTTT. It translates to CASSLGADPDTQYF. The V gene is TRBV7-9, the J gene TRBJ2-3; no definite D call. This CDR3 comprises 14 residues. V lost 1 base and J 4 bases, leaving 9 bases between the germline ends. CDR1 and CDR2 (germline): SEHNR, FQNEAQ (reference sequence).

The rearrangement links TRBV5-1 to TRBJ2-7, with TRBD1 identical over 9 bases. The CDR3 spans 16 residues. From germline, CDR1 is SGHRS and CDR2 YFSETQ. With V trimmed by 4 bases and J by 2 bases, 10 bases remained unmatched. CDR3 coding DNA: TGCGCCAGCAGCCACACCGGGGGACAGGGAACCTACGAGCAGTACTTC. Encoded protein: CASSHTGGQGTYEQYF.

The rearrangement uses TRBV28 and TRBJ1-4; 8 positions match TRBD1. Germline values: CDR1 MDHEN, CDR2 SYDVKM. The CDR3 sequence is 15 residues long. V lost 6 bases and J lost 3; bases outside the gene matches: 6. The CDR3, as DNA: TGTGCCAGCAGGGCAACAGGGGGGGCTAATGAAAAACTGTTTTTT. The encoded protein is CASRATGGANEKLFF.